This entry lists 3 T cell receptor beta chains sequenced from one sample in a study of cytomegalovirus exposure and HLA in healthy donors. PCR used 60 Vbeta primers and 13 Jbeta primers. The method was immunoSEQ multiplex PCR; TCRdb's version includes in-frame clones alone and lacks a portion of them. The table has around 150,000 clones, roughly 71% seen once; the top ten hold 1.3%. The source material was PBMCs. These receptor sequences come from a woman aged 35 to 49 in good health and CMV-seronegative.

CDR3 amino acids: CASSLAGQSYNSPLHF. The CDR3, as DNA: TGCGCCAGCAGCTTGGCTGGACAGTCCTATAATTCACCCCTCCACTTT. J is TRBJ1-6 and V is TRBV5-1, with D tentatively TRBD1 (6 bases). Per the germline V gene, CDR1 is SGHRS and CDR2 is YFSETQ. The CDR3 runs 16 residues. Trimming took 0 bases from V and 1 from J, leaving 8 bases between them.

The V and J genes are TRBV9 and TRBJ1-3; D not resolved. In germline, CDR1 is SGDLS, CDR2 YYNGEE. This CDR3 region has 15 residues. Trimming stripped 4 bases from V and 3 bases from J, with 14 bases between. The CDR3 nucleotides read TGTGCCAGCAGCCTCACGGGTGGATATGGAAACACCATATATTTT. Amino acid sequence: CASSLTGGYGNTIYF.

The rearrangement uses TRBV19 and TRBJ1-1, with unresolved D. Germline values: CDR1 LNHDA, CDR2 SQIVND (reference sequence). There are 13 residues in the CDR3. Deletions cut 6 bases from V and 2 bases from J, with 10 bases between. This CDR3 is CASSLQINTEAFF. CDR3 coding DNA: TGTGCCAGTAGCCTACAGATAAACACTGAAGCTTTCTTT.